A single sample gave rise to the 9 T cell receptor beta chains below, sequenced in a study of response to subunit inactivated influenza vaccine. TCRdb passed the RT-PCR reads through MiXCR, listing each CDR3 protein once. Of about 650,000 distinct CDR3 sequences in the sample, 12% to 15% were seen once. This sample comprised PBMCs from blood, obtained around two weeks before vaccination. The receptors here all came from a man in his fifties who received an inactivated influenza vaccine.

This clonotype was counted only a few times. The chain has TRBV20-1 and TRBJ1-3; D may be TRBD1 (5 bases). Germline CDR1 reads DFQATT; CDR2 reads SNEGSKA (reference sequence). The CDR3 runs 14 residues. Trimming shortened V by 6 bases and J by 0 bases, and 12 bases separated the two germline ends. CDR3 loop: CSAPDTNSGNTIYF. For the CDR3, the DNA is TGCAGTGCGCCGGACACTAACTCTGGAAACACCATATATTTT.

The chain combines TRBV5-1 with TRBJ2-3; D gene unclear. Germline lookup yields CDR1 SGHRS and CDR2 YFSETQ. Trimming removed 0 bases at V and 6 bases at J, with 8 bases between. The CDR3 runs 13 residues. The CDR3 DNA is TGCGCCAGCAGCTTGGGAAATGGGGATACGCAGTATTTT. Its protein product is CASSLGNGDTQYF.

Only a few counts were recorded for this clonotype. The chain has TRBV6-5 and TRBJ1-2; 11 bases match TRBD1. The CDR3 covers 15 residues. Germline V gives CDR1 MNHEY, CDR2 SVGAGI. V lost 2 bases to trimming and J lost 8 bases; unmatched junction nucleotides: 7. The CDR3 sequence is CASSYKGQGEWGYTF. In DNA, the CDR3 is TGTGCCAGCAGTTACAAGGGACAGGGGGAGTGGGGCTACACCTTC.

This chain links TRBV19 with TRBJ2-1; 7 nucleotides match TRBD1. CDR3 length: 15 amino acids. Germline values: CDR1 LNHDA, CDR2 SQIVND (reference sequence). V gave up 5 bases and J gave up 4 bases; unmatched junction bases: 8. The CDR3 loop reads CASSDGTALYNEQFF. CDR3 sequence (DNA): TGTGCCAGTAGTGACGGGACAGCGCTATACAATGAGCAGTTCTTC.

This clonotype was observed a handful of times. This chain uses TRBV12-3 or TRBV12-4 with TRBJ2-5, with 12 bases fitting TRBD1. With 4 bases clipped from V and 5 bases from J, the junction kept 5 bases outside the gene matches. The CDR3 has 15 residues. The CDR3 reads CASSWGQGATETQYF. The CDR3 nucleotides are TGTGCCAGCAGTTGGGGACAGGGGGCGACGGAGACCCAGTACTTC.

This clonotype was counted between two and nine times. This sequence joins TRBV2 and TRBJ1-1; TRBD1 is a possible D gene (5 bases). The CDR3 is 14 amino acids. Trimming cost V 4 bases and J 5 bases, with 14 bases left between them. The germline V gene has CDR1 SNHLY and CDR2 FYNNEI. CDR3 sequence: CASSGTGWRTEAFF. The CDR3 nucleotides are TGTGCCAGCAGTGGAACAGGCTGGAGGACTGAAGCTTTCTTT.

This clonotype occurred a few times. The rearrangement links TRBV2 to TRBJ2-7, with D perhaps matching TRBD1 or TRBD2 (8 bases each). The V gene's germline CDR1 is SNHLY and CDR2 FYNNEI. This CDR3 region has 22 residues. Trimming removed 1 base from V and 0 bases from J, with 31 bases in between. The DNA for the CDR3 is TGTGCCAGCAGTGAAGGCCGGGAGACAGGGGCCTCTTGGCGGGAGGTCTCCTACGAGCAGTACTTC. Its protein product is CASSEGRETGASWREVSYEQYF.

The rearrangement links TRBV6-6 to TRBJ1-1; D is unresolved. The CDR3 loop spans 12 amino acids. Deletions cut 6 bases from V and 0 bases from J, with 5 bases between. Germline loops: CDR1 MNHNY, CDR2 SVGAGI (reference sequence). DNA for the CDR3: TGTGCCAGCAGGGACCTGAACACTGAAGCTTTCTTT. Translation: CASRDLNTEAFF.

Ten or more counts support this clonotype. The CDR3 sequence is CASSQYRDTTQETQYF. DNA of the CDR3: TGTGCCAGCAGCCAATACCGGGACACGACACAAGAGACCCAGTACTTC. The V and J genes are TRBV7-8 and TRBJ2-5, with TRBD1 as a possible D gene (6 bases). Deletions cut 5 bases from V and 2 bases from J, with 18 bases between. CDR1 and CDR2 (germline): SGHVS, FQNEAQ. CDR3 length: 16 amino acids.